Listed here are 26 T cell receptor beta chains from one sample, sequenced in a study of somatic mutations in cytotoxic T cells in rheumatoid arthritis. The data were produced by immunoSEQ multiplex PCR, yet TCRdb's version contains in-frame clones alone and is incomplete. The sample holds about 20,000 clones; roughly four fifths are singletons and the top ten take under 15%. Material for sequencing was CD8+ T cells sorted from blood. These receptors were obtained from an adult with rheumatoid arthritis.

The chain has TRBV5-1 and TRBJ2-1; D tentatively fits TRBD1 or TRBD2 (5 bases each). This CDR3 spans 15 amino acids. Germline CDR1 reads SGHRS; CDR2 reads YFSETQ. V lost 4 bases, J lost 4 bases, and 15 bases lay in between. CDR3 bases: TGCGCCAGCAGCCCCCGAGGGGTCTCATACAATGAGCAGTTCTTC. Protein product: CASSPRGVSYNEQFF.

Concerning this clone itself: Other DNA sequences in the same sample also yield this CDR3. The V and J genes are TRBV7-3 and TRBJ2-5; tentatively, D is TRBD2 (6 bases). The germline gives CDR1 SGHTA, CDR2 FQGTGA. The CDR3 contains 14 residues. Trimming took off 0 bases at V and 5 bases at J, with 10 bases between the two ends. CDR3 region: CASSLTGGWETQYF. In DNA form, the CDR3 reads TGTGCCAGCAGCTTAACCGGGGGATGGGAGACCCAGTACTTC.

The chain carries TRBV27 and TRBJ1-1; D gene ambiguous. V lost 2 bases, J lost 11 bases, and 12 bases lay in between. From germline, CDR1 is MNHEY and CDR2 SMNVEV (reference sequence). The CDR3 runs 12 residues. CDR3 protein: CASSLIGGSAFF. The CDR3 DNA sequence: TGTGCCAGCAGTTTAATAGGCGGGTCGGCTTTCTTT.

The chain joins TRBV27 to TRBJ2-5, with a possible D match to TRBD2 (6 bases). The CDR3 length is 13 residues. The germline V and J ends were trimmed by 2 bases and 5 bases, with 9 bases remaining between them. The V gene's germline CDR1 is MNHEY and CDR2 SMNVEV (reference sequence). The CDR3 nucleotides read TGTGCCAGCAGTTTAGATGGGGGGGAGACCCAGTACTTC. This encodes CASSLDGGETQYF.

The CDR3 sequence is CATSSGGGGVDTQYF. The CDR3 DNA follows: TGTGCCACCAGCTCCGGGGGCGGGGGGGTAGATACGCAGTATTTT. The chain recombines TRBV15 with TRBJ2-3; 9 bases line up with TRBD2. J lost 5 bases, V lost 5 bases, and 8 bases had no gene match. The CDR3 has 15 amino acids. CDR1 and CDR2 from the germline V gene are LNHNV and YYDKDF (reference sequence).

The rearrangement uses TRBV27 and TRBJ2-1, with unresolved D. The CDR3 extends over 15 amino acids. With 6 bases removed from V and 3 bases from J, the gap between germline ends came to 15 bases. Germline V gene data show CDR1 as MNHEY and CDR2 as SMNVEV (reference sequence). The CDR3 spells CASSPNPVGYNEQFF. In nucleotides, the CDR3 is TGTGCCAGCAGCCCCAATCCAGTTGGCTACAATGAGCAGTTCTTC.

The genes are TRBV15 and TRBJ1-5, with D tentatively TRBD1 (6 bases). Germline assignment: CDR1 LNHNV and CDR2 YYDKDF (reference sequence). This CDR3 contains 15 residues. Trimming left V 0 bases short and J 4 bases short, with 10 bases between. The CDR3 region is CATSRERTENQPQHF. The CDR3 nucleotides read TGTGCCACCAGCAGAGAAAGGACAGAAAATCAGCCCCAGCATTTT.

This sequence joins TRBV5-1 and TRBJ1-1, with 8 bases matching TRBD1. CDR1 and CDR2 (germline): SGHRS, YFSETQ. Unmatched junction bases numbered 4, after V lost 2 bases and J lost 4 bases. CDR3 length: 14 residues. The CDR3 is CASSFDRGSTEAFF. CDR3 coding DNA: TGCGCCAGCAGCTTTGACAGGGGATCCACTGAAGCTTTCTTT.

The gene calls are TRBV5-1 and TRBJ2-5, with 9 bases lining up with TRBD2. The CDR3 extends over 15 amino acids. Germline V lookup: CDR1 SGHRS, CDR2 YFSETQ. With 1 base clipped from V and 5 bases from J, the junction kept 6 bases outside the gene matches. CDR3 DNA: TGCGCCAGCAGCTTGTGGACTAGCGCTGTGGAGACCCAGTACTTC. Its protein product is CASSLWTSAVETQYF.

CDR3 in DNA: TGTGCCAGCATCTCAGGAATCGACAATGAGCAGTTCTTC. It translates to CASISGIDNEQFF. The chain joins TRBV5-6 to TRBJ2-1; the D is unclear. The V and J ends lost 6 bases and 5 bases respectively, with 12 bases between them. CDR3 size: 13 residues. Germline-derived CDR1 and CDR2 are SGHDT and YYEEEE.

This clone was recorded once. This chain links TRBV25-1 with TRBJ1-4; 10 bases are shared with TRBD1. CDR1 is MGHDK and CDR2 is SYGVNS in the germline V gene. V was clipped by 4 bases and J by 8 bases; unmatched bases: 10. The CDR3 runs to 16 residues. DNA for the CDR3: TGTGCCAGCAGTGCCCGGGGGGACAGGGGTGGCGAAAAACTGTTTTTT. As protein: CASSARGDRGGEKLFF.

J is TRBJ2-1 and V is TRBV15, with 11 bases lining up with TRBD2. Germline V CDR1 and CDR2: LNHNV, YYDKDF (reference sequence). The CDR3 is made up of 15 amino acids. The J segment lost 2 bases and the V segment lost 3 bases, leaving 0 bases of the junction unmatched. The CDR3 protein is CATSRTSGAYNEQFF. In DNA form, the CDR3 reads TGTGCCACCAGCAGGACTAGCGGGGCCTACAATGAGCAGTTCTTC.

The chain links TRBV21-1 to TRBJ1-5; the table's D gene call, TRBD1, was not cross checked with the DNA. TRBV21-1 is noted as a pseudogene. The CDR3 has 16 amino acids. CDR3 in DNA: TGTGCCAGCAGCAGAGGGACATTTACTAGCAATCAGCCCCAGCATTTT. As protein: CASSRGTFTSNQPQHF.

The chain recombines TRBV20-1 with TRBJ2-3; 7 nucleotides align to TRBD1. The germline CDR1 and CDR2 sequences are DFQATT and SNEGSKA (reference sequence). This CDR3 has 11 amino acids. The trim removed 5 bases at V and 15 bases at J, leaving 11 bases unmatched. The CDR3, as DNA: TGCAGTGCTCTCCTCCAGGGGGAAGAATATTTT. It translates to CSALLQGEEYF.

This clone occurred once. The chain employs TRBV6-4 and TRBJ2-3; the D gene is possibly TRBD2 (6 bases). Germline CDR1 MRHNA, CDR2 SNTAGT. The CDR3 is 14 residues long. V lost 7 bases and J lost 3, with 14 bases in between. In DNA form, the CDR3 reads TGTGCCAGCACGGTCGGGAGCAGGACAGATACGCAGTATTTT. Translation: CASTVGSRTDTQYF.

This clone was picked up a small number of times. The chain couples TRBV15 to TRBJ2-7; D gene ambiguous. The CDR3 contains 14 residues. V was clipped by 1 base and J by 5 bases, with 12 bases between them. Germline V gene lookup returns CDR1 LNHNV and CDR2 YYDKDF (reference sequence). The CDR3, as DNA: TGTGCCACCAGCAGAGTCGAACAGACCCACGAGCAGTACTTC. It translates to CATSRVEQTHEQYF.

This clone was detected once. The chain combines TRBV19 with TRBJ2-7, with TRBD2 matching 11 bases. The CDR3 sequence is 15 residues long. Trimming removed 5 bases from V and 5 bases from J; junction bases left unmatched: 8. Looked up from germline, CDR1 is LNHDA and CDR2 is SQIVND (reference sequence). CDR3 loop: CASSPYSGRGNEQYF. DNA of the CDR3: TGTGCCAGTAGTCCTTATAGCGGGAGGGGTAACGAGCAGTACTTC.

This chain connects TRBV11-3 to TRBJ2-5; a weak D match, TRBD2 (6 bases). CDR3 size: 17 residues. The V end lost 0 bases, the J end lost 5 bases, and 19 bases lay between the germline ends. Germline CDR1 SGHNT, CDR2 YENEEA. CDR3 amino acids: CASSLDPGTLVGETQYF. The CDR3 coding sequence is TGTGCCAGCAGCTTAGACCCCGGGACTCTGGTGGGGGAGACCCAGTACTTC.

The rearrangement joins TRBV9 to TRBJ1-1; D possibly corresponds to TRBD1 (5 bases). V lost 4 bases to trimming and J lost 0 bases, with 10 bases between them. Germline V gives CDR1 SGDLS, CDR2 YYNGEE. This CDR3 is built from 14 residues. CDR3 nucleotides: TGTGCCAGCAGCATCGACAGTTTGAACACTGAAGCTTTCTTT. Its protein product is CASSIDSLNTEAFF.

V is TRBV7-6 and J is TRBJ2-7, with D unresolved. The V gene lost 5 bases and the J gene lost 1 base, with 15 bases spanning the gap. Germline V gene lookup returns CDR1 SGHVS and CDR2 FNYEAQ. The CDR3 length is 15 residues. CDR3 coding DNA: TGTGCCAGCAGCAGTACTCAGGCACGTTCCTACGAGCAGTACTTC. Translation: CASSSTQARSYEQYF.

This clone was observed a few times. The rearrangement uses TRBV25-1 and TRBJ2-7; 8 nucleotides match TRBD1. The CDR3 consists of 15 residues. With V trimmed by 4 bases and J by 2 bases, 7 bases remained unmatched. CDR1 is MGHDK and CDR2 is SYGVNS in the germline V gene. The CDR3 nucleotides read TGTGCCAGCAGTGCGGGACAGGATATCCCCTACGAGCAGTACTTC. Encoded protein: CASSAGQDIPYEQYF.

The chain links TRBV9 to TRBJ2-3; 10 bases align to TRBD1. J gave up 0 bases and V 3 bases, and 7 bases lay outside the gene matches. Germline lookup yields CDR1 SGDLS and CDR2 YYNGEE. The CDR3 has 17 residues. CDR3 protein: CASSEEGQGISTDTQYF. The CDR3 bases are TGTGCCAGCAGCGAGGAGGGACAGGGGATTAGCACAGATACGCAGTATTTT.

The chain is built from TRBV7-8 and TRBJ2-7; D uncertain. With 5 bases removed from V and 0 bases from J, the gap between germline ends came to 5 bases. The length of the CDR3 is 12 residues. From germline, CDR1 is SGHVS and CDR2 FQNEAQ. The CDR3 DNA reads as TGTGCCAGCAGCCCGAGCTCCTACGAGCAGTACTTC. It codes for CASSPSSYEQYF.

The chain recombines TRBV10-2 with TRBJ2-3, with D perhaps matching TRBD1 (6 bases). The CDR3 totals 14 residues. Germline-derived CDR1 and CDR2 are WSHSY and SAAADI. With 6 bases removed from V and 6 bases from J, the gap between germline ends came to 16 bases. For the CDR3, the DNA is TGCGCCAGCAGCGTTACAGGGTCAGAGGATACGCAGTATTTT. Amino acid sequence: CASSVTGSEDTQYF.

This clone was found once. This CDR3 reads CASSRQGALTEAFF. In nucleotides, the CDR3 is TGTGCCAGCAGCAGACAGGGGGCTCTCACTGAAGCTTTCTTT. The chain couples TRBV9 to TRBJ1-1; 10 nucleotides match TRBD1. Per germline, CDR1 SGDLS and CDR2 YYNGEE. The trim removed 4 bases at V and 4 bases at J, leaving 4 bases unmatched. This CDR3 spans 14 amino acids.

This clone occurred a few times. The chain combines TRBV7-9 with TRBJ1-1; unclear D gene. V lost 1 base and J lost 5, with 8 bases in between. Germline V CDR1 and CDR2: SEHNR, FQNEAQ (reference sequence). This CDR3 comprises 13 residues. The chain's CDR3 is CASSLGGGTEAFF. Written as DNA, the CDR3 is TGTGCCAGCAGCTTAGGGGGAGGAACTGAAGCTTTCTTT.